These 29 T cell receptor beta chains came from one sample sequenced in a study of shared clonotypes between healthy human individuals. TCRdb's copy holds only in-frame clones and misses some; the assay was immunoSEQ multiplex PCR. The top ten clones hold 11% of a sample with 200,000 to 250,000 clones, under 80% of them seen once. Sequenced sample: memory CD4+ T cells sorted from blood. Indicated subset: CD45RA-negative fraction. These receptor sequences come from a man in his thirties or forties in good health.

A few counts support this clone. This chain joins TRBV4-2 and TRBJ2-2; weak D call: TRBD1 (6 bases). This CDR3 spans 17 amino acids. The germline V and J ends were trimmed by 0 bases and 7 bases, with 18 bases remaining between them. The V gene's germline CDR1 is LGHNA and CDR2 YNFKEQ. CDR3 nucleotides: TGTGCCAGCAGCCAAGATGGGGACACTCGGTTGGGCGGGGAGCTGTTTTTT. This sequence encodes CASSQDGDTRLGGELFF.

This clone was seen more than once but under ten times. This chain links TRBV27 with TRBJ2-7; possible D gene TRBD2, 5 bases. In germline, CDR1 is MNHEY, CDR2 SMNVEV (reference sequence). The V and J ends lost 3 bases and 3 bases respectively, with 9 bases between them. This CDR3 contains 13 residues. The CDR3 nucleotides are TGTGCCAGCAGTTTGAGGGAGAACTACGAGCAGTACTTC. It translates to CASSLRENYEQYF.

The V and J genes are TRBV7-6 and TRBJ1-1, with D possibly TRBD1 on 6 matching bases. V was pared by 2 bases and J by 0 bases, with 10 bases between. CDR1 is SGHVS, CDR2 FNYEAQ, per germline. This CDR3 is built from 15 residues. The CDR3 loop is CASSLRQAMNTEAFF. CDR3 bases: TGTGCCAGCAGCTTAAGACAGGCAATGAACACTGAAGCTTTCTTT.

This clone has at least ten counts. This chain connects TRBV18 to TRBJ2-7, with a possible D match to TRBD1 (5 bases). V lost 3 bases to trimming and J lost 2 bases, with 11 bases between them. The CDR3 contains 14 residues. The germline V gene has CDR1 KGHSH and CDR2 LQKENI. CDR3 in amino acids: CASSPSGFTYEQYF. CDR3 nucleotide sequence: TGTGCCAGCTCACCCTCAGGGTTCACCTACGAGCAGTACTTC. The full variable domain, with the rest looked up from reference TRBV18 and TRBJ2-7, is NAGVMQNPRHLVRRRGQEARLRCSPMKGHSHVYWYRQLPEEGLKFMVYLQKENIIDESGMPKERFSAEFPKEGPSILRIQQVVRGDSAAYFCASSPSGFTYEQYFGPGTRLTVT.

This clone occurred once. This sequence joins TRBV5-5 and TRBJ2-3; the match to TRBD1 covers 7 bases. Germline assignment: CDR1 SGHKS and CDR2 YYEKEE (reference sequence). Trimming removed 4 bases from V and 4 bases from J; junction bases left unmatched: 9. The CDR3 contains 15 residues. CDR3: CASSTTGSNADTQYF. As DNA, the CDR3 is TGTGCCAGCAGCACGACAGGGAGTAACGCAGATACGCAGTATTTT.

This chain joins TRBV25-1 and TRBJ2-2, with D uncertain. This CDR3 comprises 13 residues. Germline V lookup: CDR1 MGHDK, CDR2 SYGVNS. Between the trimmed V and J ends, which lost 4 bases and 9 bases, there was a span of 12 bases. The CDR3 is CASSGAPARELFF. CDR3 coding DNA: TGTGCCAGCAGTGGAGCGCCAGCGCGGGAGCTGTTTTTT.

The chain uses TRBV7-2 and TRBJ2-7; D is unclear. Germline V CDR1 and CDR2: SGHTA, FQGNSA. The CDR3 has 12 amino acids. V lost 0 bases to trimming and J lost 4 bases, with 4 bases between them. CDR3 sequence: CASSLARYEQYF. In nucleotides, the CDR3 is TGTGCCAGCAGCTTAGCGCGATACGAGCAGTACTTC.

CDR3 DNA: TGTGCCAGCAGAGTCACAGGGGGCGGCACTGAAGCTTTCTTT. As protein: CASRVTGGGTEAFF. The chain links TRBV11-2 to TRBJ1-1, with 9 bases that match TRBD1. J lost 4 bases, V lost 6 bases, and 6 bases had no gene match. CDR3 size: 14 residues. The germline CDR1 and CDR2 sequences are SGHAT and FQNNGV.

The genes are TRBV2 and TRBJ2-2; TRBD2 agrees at 10 bases. J was trimmed by 2 bases and V by 7 bases; bases with no gene match: 10. Germline V gives CDR1 SNHLY, CDR2 FYNNEI. The CDR3 spans 17 residues. The CDR3 DNA reads as TGTGCCAGCACCCCAACACCACTAGCGGGAAACACCGGGGAGCTGTTTTTT. The encoded protein is CASTPTPLAGNTGELFF. The entire variable domain, with the rest obtained from reference TRBV2 and TRBJ2-2, is as follows: EPEVTQTPSHQVTQMGQEVILRCVPISNHLYFYWYRQILGQKVEFLVSFYNNEISEKSEIFDDQFSVERPDGSNFTLKIRSTKLEDSAMYFCASTPTPLAGNTGELFFGEGSRLTVL.

This clone turned up a few times. The rearrangement uses TRBV29-1 and TRBJ2-1, with 7 bases that match TRBD1. V was pared by 6 bases and J by 10 bases, with 9 bases of the junction left unmatched. The CDR3 covers 12 residues. Germline assignment: CDR1 SQVTM and CDR2 ANQGSEA. The CDR3 reads CSVAAGTVEQFF. CDR3 DNA sequence: TGCAGCGTCGCAGCTGGGACAGTCGAGCAGTTCTTC.

In this sample, this clone turned up a few times. V gene TRBV6-1 combines with J gene TRBJ2-7; a possible D gene is TRBD2 (6 bases). The CDR3 is made up of 13 amino acids. Germline loops: CDR1 MNHNS, CDR2 SASEGT. Trimming pared 6 bases from V and 2 bases from J, leaving 11 bases between. The CDR3 spells CASRKTSTYEQYF. CDR3 coding DNA: TGTGCCAGCAGGAAGACTAGTACCTACGAGCAGTACTTC.

J is TRBJ1-1 and V is TRBV28; D remains ambiguous. Germline V gives CDR1 MDHEN, CDR2 SYDVKM. V was shortened by 11 bases and J by 3 bases, with 4 bases between the two germline ends. The CDR3 is 9 residues long. As DNA, the CDR3 is TGTGCCCAGGACACTGAAGCTTTCTTT. Its translation is CAQDTEAFF.

The chain couples TRBV27 to TRBJ2-1, with 10 positions matching TRBD2. Germline-derived CDR1 and CDR2 are MNHEY and SMNVEV (reference sequence). The CDR3 spans 16 residues. V lost 4 bases, J lost 5 bases, and 8 bases stayed unmatched. The CDR3 protein is CASSSYSSGSHNEQFF. Here the CDR3 DNA reads TGTGCCAGCAGTTCCTACTCTAGCGGGAGTCACAATGAGCAGTTCTTC.

V and J are TRBV29-1 and TRBJ2-3; D tentatively fits TRBD1 or TRBD2 (6 bases each). The V gene's germline CDR1 is SQVTM and CDR2 ANQGSEA. V was clipped by 1 base and J by 8 bases, with 16 bases between them. The CDR3 length is 14 residues. DNA of the CDR3: TGCAGCGTTGAAGGCGGACAGCCGGGGGTTACGCAGTATTTT. Its translation: CSVEGGQPGVTQYF.

The genes are TRBV10-2 and TRBJ2-1; 7 bases match TRBD2. From germline, CDR1 is WSHSY and CDR2 SAAADI. The V gene end was trimmed by 2 bases and the J gene end by 2 bases; junction bases not matched to a gene: 0. CDR3 length: 14 amino acids. CDR3 region: CASSEREAYNEQFF. CDR3 sequence (DNA): TGCGCCAGCAGTGAGCGGGAGGCCTACAATGAGCAGTTCTTC.

The rearrangement links TRBV27 to TRBJ2-1; 10 bases are shared with TRBD2. V lost 3 bases and J lost 8; bases outside the gene matches: 10. The CDR3 extends over 16 amino acids. Per germline, CDR1 MNHEY and CDR2 SMNVEV (reference sequence). This chain's CDR3 is CASSFLASGSMDEQFF. As DNA, the CDR3 is TGTGCCAGCAGTTTTTTGGCTAGCGGGAGTATGGATGAGCAGTTCTTC.

V is TRBV29-1 and J is TRBJ2-1; TRBD2 matches at 12 bases. This CDR3 region has 18 residues. Germline lookup yields CDR1 SQVTM and CDR2 ANQGSEA. The V and J ends lost 1 base and 9 bases, in that order; junction bases with no gene match: 16. The CDR3 loop reads CSVEVGGLAGGREGEQFF. The CDR3, as DNA: TGCAGCGTTGAAGTAGGTGGGCTAGCGGGAGGGAGGGAAGGTGAGCAGTTCTTC.

V gene TRBV6-6 combines with J gene TRBJ2-2; 9 bases agree with TRBD1. The CDR3 runs to 16 residues. The trim removed 0 bases at V and 4 bases at J, leaving 3 bases unmatched. Germline V CDR1 and CDR2: MNHNY, SVGAGI (reference sequence). The CDR3 DNA is TGTGCCAGCAGTTACTCGACAGGGGGGTTCACCGGGGAGCTGTTTTTT. Translation: CASSYSTGGFTGELFF.

V gene TRBV27 combines with J gene TRBJ2-1, with a possible D match to TRBD1 (6 bases). V shed 0 bases and J shed 7 bases, with 22 bases lying between them. Germline CDR1 reads MNHEY; CDR2 reads SMNVEV (reference sequence). The CDR3 spans 18 residues. The CDR3 region has the DNA TGTGCCAGCAGTTTATCATTTCAGAGCAGGGGCAAGTGGAATGAGCAGTTCTTC. Residues: CASSLSFQSRGKWNEQFF.

In this sample, this clone turned up a few times. The genes are TRBV28 and TRBJ2-7; 10 bases are shared with TRBD1. The V segment lost 6 bases and the J segment 0 bases; nucleotides outside the gene matches: 5. This CDR3 spans 15 amino acids. Germline-derived CDR1 and CDR2 are MDHEN and SYDVKM. The CDR3, as DNA: TGTGCCAGCAGCACCGACAGGGGGCACTCCTACGAGCAGTACTTC. This encodes CASSTDRGHSYEQYF.

This clone was observed a few times. V gene TRBV7-2 combines with J gene TRBJ2-3; D not resolved. The CDR3 extends over 11 amino acids. V dropped 4 bases and J dropped 4 bases, with 3 bases sitting between them. CDR1 is SGHTA, CDR2 FQGNSA, per germline. The CDR3 sequence is CASSWSDTQYF. As DNA, the CDR3 is TGTGCCAGCAGCTGGTCAGATACGCAGTATTTT.

The chain couples TRBV5-6 to TRBJ1-5; D is unresolved. The CDR3 sequence is 14 residues long. V shed 0 bases and J shed 4 bases, with 8 bases lying between them. The germline V gene has CDR1 SGHDT and CDR2 YYEEEE. In DNA form, the CDR3 reads TGTGCCAGCAGCTTGGTGACGGAAAATCAGCCCCAGCATTTT. This encodes CASSLVTENQPQHF.

The chain is built from TRBV18 and TRBJ2-1; TRBD2 aligns across 8 bases. The CDR3 covers 14 residues. Germline CDR1 is KGHSH and CDR2 is LQKENI. V gave up 2 bases and J gave up 9 bases; unmatched junction bases: 6. Here the CDR3 reads CASSPSERESEQFF. DNA of the CDR3: TGTGCCAGCTCACCATCGGAGCGGGAGAGTGAGCAGTTCTTC.

V usage is TRBV18 and J usage is TRBJ2-7; 9 nucleotides match TRBD1. The CDR3 consists of 14 residues. Germline CDR1 and CDR2: KGHSH and LQKENI. After removal of 5 bases from V and 3 bases from J, the junction contained 5 bases not matched to a gene. This chain's CDR3 is CASSVRTGDYEQYF. The CDR3 DNA follows: TGTGCCAGCTCAGTACGGACAGGGGACTACGAGCAGTACTTC.

In its sample, this clone was seen a few times. The chain employs TRBV29-1 and TRBJ1-5; D perhaps matches TRBD1 (5 bases). Per the germline V gene, CDR1 is SQVTM and CDR2 is ANQGSEA. This CDR3 region has 12 residues. The V end lost 4 bases, the J end lost 5 bases, and 9 bases lay between the germline ends. In nucleotides, the CDR3 is TGCAGCGTTGGGGGGGAGGATCAGCCCCAGCATTTT. Amino acids: CSVGGEDQPQHF.

This clone came up a few times. The V gene is TRBV29-1, the J gene TRBJ1-1; D ambiguous. Germline V CDR1 and CDR2: SQVTM, ANQGSEA. This CDR3 has 14 residues. CDR3 in DNA: TGCAGTGCCACGGAGGGATCCTTCGGCACTGAAGCTTTCTTT. Amino acids: CSATEGSFGTEAFF.

In the case of this clone: The same CDR3 also results from other DNA sequences found in this sample. The CDR3 region is CASSGTSSTDTQYF. The CDR3 DNA sequence: TGTGCCAGCAGTGGGACAAGTAGCACAGATACGCAGTATTTT. This chain joins TRBV2 and TRBJ2-3; possible D gene TRBD1, 5 bases. Germline V gene data show CDR1 as SNHLY and CDR2 as FYNNEI. Trimming cost V 4 bases and J 0 bases, with 8 bases left between them. CDR3 size: 14 residues.

The chain recombines TRBV6-1 with TRBJ2-7; 7 bases match TRBD2. The CDR3 extends over 15 amino acids. V gave up 3 bases and J gave up 5 bases; unmatched junction bases: 10. In germline, CDR1 is MNHNS, CDR2 SASEGT. This chain's CDR3 is CASSDPGRTSDEQYF. The CDR3 nucleotides are TGTGCCAGCAGTGACCCCGGGAGGACGAGCGACGAGCAGTACTTC.

The chain employs TRBV7-8 and TRBJ2-7, with D perhaps TRBD1 (7 bases). Germline loops: CDR1 SGHVS, CDR2 FQNEAQ. V dropped 5 bases and J dropped 5 bases, with 16 bases sitting between them. This CDR3 region has 14 residues. For the CDR3, the DNA is TGTGCCAGCAGCCGCCGACAGGGACTTGACGAGCAGTACTTC. This encodes CASSRRQGLDEQYF.